Presented here are 15 T cell receptor beta chains from one specimen sequenced in a study of chemoradiotherapy in HPV16-positive cancers. The protocol was immunoSEQ multiplex PCR, while the TCRdb copy is restricted to in-frame clones and leaves out a portion. The repertoire holds fewer than 40,000 clones, with more than 75% as singletons. Sequencing was performed on blood, taken from a patient who underwent chemoradiotherapy. The source is a human donor with HPV-associated anogenital cancer.

The chain is built from TRBV7-2 and TRBJ2-7, with 7 positions matching TRBD1. V trimming: 4 bases; J trimming: 2 bases; junction bases outside the gene matches: 8. This CDR3 comprises 15 residues. Germline CDR1 reads SGHTA; CDR2 reads FQGNSA. CDR3 nucleotide sequence: TGTGCCAGCAGCTCTAGGACAGGCGAGACCTACGAGCAGTACTTC. Its translation: CASSSRTGETYEQYF.

This clone was detected only a few times. This chain joins TRBV5-6 and TRBJ1-3, with D tentatively TRBD1 (6 bases). The CDR3 has 14 residues. Germline V gives CDR1 SGHDT, CDR2 YYEEEE. Trimming left V 4 bases short and J 3 bases short, with 11 bases between. The CDR3 here is CASSPGAYGNTIYF. The CDR3, as DNA: TGTGCCAGCAGCCCGGGGGCGTATGGAAACACCATATATTTT.

V usage is TRBV9 and J usage is TRBJ2-1, with D tentatively TRBD2 (5 bases). V lost 4 bases and J 7 bases, leaving 12 bases between the germline ends. CDR1 is SGDLS, CDR2 YYNGEE, per germline. This CDR3 has 13 amino acids. This CDR3 is CASSTGLLNEQFF. DNA of the CDR3: TGTGCCAGCAGCACCGGACTTTTGAATGAGCAGTTCTTC.

This clone occurred once. The chain couples TRBV5-6 to TRBJ2-5; possible D gene TRBD1, 5 bases. Trimming pared 3 bases from V and 5 bases from J, leaving 20 bases between. The CDR3 covers 16 residues. Germline assignment: CDR1 SGHDT and CDR2 YYEEEE. Here the CDR3 DNA reads TGTGCCAGCAGCTCCGCGTTAGGACACCTAGGGGAGACCCAGTACTTC. This sequence encodes CASSSALGHLGETQYF.

J is TRBJ1-3 and V is TRBV6-5; D is unresolved. The CDR3 has 15 residues. V was clipped by 5 bases and J by 0 bases, with 11 bases between them. Germline values: CDR1 MNHEY, CDR2 SVGAGI. The CDR3 nucleotides read TGTGCCAGCAGTCAGACTCGCAGCTCTGGAAACACCATATATTTT. Its translation is CASSQTRSSGNTIYF.

This rearrangement joins TRBV7-6 to TRBJ1-4, with 8 nucleotides matching TRBD1. The CDR3 runs to 14 residues. V was pared by 4 bases and J by 8 bases, with 6 bases of the junction left unmatched. The germline V gene has CDR1 SGHVS and CDR2 FNYEAQ. CDR3 coding DNA: TGTGCCAGCAGCTCCGTGGACAGGGACGAAAAACTGTTTTTT. It yields the protein CASSSVDRDEKLFF. The whole variable domain, filled in from reference TRBV7-6 and TRBJ1-4, reads GAGVSQSPRYKVTKRGQDVALRCDPISGHVSLYWYRQALGQGPEFLTYFNYEAQQDKSGLPNDRFSAERPEGSISTLTIQRTEQRDSAMYRCASSSVDRDEKLFFGSGTQLSVL.

The chain combines TRBV27 with TRBJ1-2; 10 positions agree with TRBD1. This CDR3 is 17 amino acids long. V lost 5 bases, J lost 5 bases, and 14 bases stayed unmatched. CDR1 and CDR2 (germline): MNHEY, SMNVEV (reference sequence). CDR3 sequence: CASSKGTGEALQYGYTF. The CDR3 DNA reads TGTGCCAGCAGTAAAGGGACAGGGGAGGCCCTACAGTATGGCTACACCTTC.

The chain couples TRBV4-3 to TRBJ1-1; D is perhaps TRBD1 (5 bases). Germline loops: CDR1 LGHNA, CDR2 YSLEER. The CDR3 runs 15 residues. V was clipped by 4 bases and J by 4 bases, with 16 bases between them. This CDR3 is CASSRTLGGTTEAFF. The CDR3 region has the DNA TGCGCCAGCAGCCGTACCTTGGGGGGGACCACTGAAGCTTTCTTT.

The genes are TRBV2 and TRBJ1-6; 9 nucleotides match TRBD1. V was clipped by 6 bases and J by 7 bases; unmatched bases: 4. The CDR3 covers 14 residues. The germline CDR1 and CDR2 sequences are SNHLY and FYNNEI. CDR3 coding DNA: TGTGCCAGCAGCGCTGGGACAGGGAATTCACCCCTCCACTTT. Protein: CASSAGTGNSPLHF.

The chain is built from TRBV11-3 and TRBJ2-3; no firm D call. The CDR3 covers 13 residues. Trimming pared 1 base from V and 8 bases from J, leaving 10 bases between. Germline lookup yields CDR1 SGHNT and CDR2 YENEEA. The CDR3 loop reads CASSLVLDGTQYF. The DNA of the CDR3 is TGTGCCAGCAGCTTAGTATTAGACGGTACGCAGTATTTT.

This rearrangement joins TRBV11-3 to TRBJ2-1, with TRBD2 as a possible D gene (7 bases). V shed 2 bases and J shed 0 bases, with 14 bases lying between them. Germline V gene lookup returns CDR1 SGHNT and CDR2 YENEEA. The CDR3 length is 17 residues. The CDR3 loop is CASSLRGGWSSYNEQFF. In DNA form, the CDR3 reads TGTGCCAGCAGCTTAAGGGGGGGGTGGAGCTCCTACAATGAGCAGTTCTTC.

This clone appeared a few times. J is TRBJ2-7 and V is TRBV5-1; tentatively, D is TRBD1 (6 bases). The V gene's germline CDR1 is SGHRS and CDR2 YFSETQ. The CDR3 sequence is 13 residues long. Trimming pared 2 bases from V and 6 bases from J, leaving 12 bases between. The CDR3 loop reads CASSFEGDVEQYF. The CDR3 nucleotides read TGCGCCAGCAGCTTCGAGGGGGACGTCGAGCAGTACTTC.

This clone was counted a single time. The rearrangement uses TRBV11-3 and TRBJ2-1; 9 nucleotides align to TRBD2. V trimming: 5 bases; J trimming: 1 base; junction bases outside the gene matches: 6. CDR3 length: 16 amino acids. The germline CDR1 and CDR2 sequences are SGHNT and YENEEA. CDR3 residues: CASSLLSGGSYNEQFF. In DNA form, the CDR3 reads TGTGCCAGCAGCCTCCTCAGCGGGGGGTCCTACAATGAGCAGTTCTTC.

The chain employs TRBV9 and TRBJ1-1, with a weak D call TRBD1 (5 bases). The germline V gene encodes CDR1 SGDLS and CDR2 YYNGEE. The CDR3 sequence is 14 residues long. The V end was cut by 0 bases, the J end by 1 base, with 7 bases between. The CDR3 spells CASSVGQSNTEAFF. The CDR3 nucleotides are TGTGCCAGCAGCGTAGGACAGTCGAACACTGAAGCTTTCTTT.

This clone has more than one count but fewer than ten. The chain carries TRBV5-4 and TRBJ2-7, with 9 bases fitting TRBD1. Germline assignment: CDR1 SGHNT and CDR2 YYREEE (reference sequence). With V trimmed by 0 bases and J by 6 bases, 4 bases remained unmatched. The CDR3 runs 14 residues. The CDR3 sequence: CASSLEQGAAEQYF. CDR3 coding DNA: TGTGCCAGCAGCTTGGAACAGGGGGCGGCCGAGCAGTACTTC.